These 13 T cell receptor beta chains share one sample of origin, sequenced in a study of control samples from healthy donors and cancer patients. Repertoires were generated with immunoSEQ multiplex PCR, while TCRdb's copy carries only in-frame clones and drops some. The data hold 50,000 to 55,000 clones, with 89% observed a single time. The sequenced sample was PBMCs. Receptor source: a man between 40 and 49 years old with colorectal cancer.

This chain joins TRBV28 and TRBJ2-7; D ambiguous. Per germline, CDR1 MDHEN and CDR2 SYDVKM. Trimming took 5 bases from V and 6 from J, leaving 8 bases between them. This CDR3 region has 11 residues. The CDR3 here is CASSPLTEQYF. CDR3 bases: TGTGCCAGCAGTCCTCTCACCGAGCAGTACTTC. Combining the CDR3 with reference TRBV28 and TRBJ2-7 gives the whole variable domain DVKVTQSSRYLVKRTGEKVFLECVQDMDHENMFWYRQDPGLGLRLIYFSYDVKMKEKGDIPEGYSVSREKKERFSLILESASTNQTSMYLCASSPLTEQYFGPGTRLTVT.

This chain links TRBV24-1 with TRBJ1-5, with a tentative D call TRBD1 (6 bases). In germline, CDR1 is KGHDR, CDR2 SFDVKD. This CDR3 region has 17 residues. Trimming took off 3 bases at V and 3 bases at J, with 17 bases between the two ends. The CDR3 region is CATSDPRDRNFNQPQHF. The CDR3 coding sequence is TGTGCCACCAGTGATCCCCGCGACAGGAACTTCAATCAGCCCCAGCATTTT.

The gene calls are TRBV28 and TRBJ1-2; D unresolved. The germline V and J ends were trimmed by 7 bases and 7 bases, with 10 bases remaining between them. The CDR3 is 11 amino acids. Germline CDR1 MDHEN, CDR2 SYDVKM. The CDR3 sequence: CASMGQFGYTF. The DNA for the CDR3 is TGTGCCAGCATGGGCCAATTTGGCTACACCTTC.

The rearrangement links TRBV3-1 (or the pseudogene TRBV3-2) to TRBJ2-7, with D perhaps assigned TRBD1 or TRBD2 (5 bases each). Per germline, CDR1 LGHDT and CDR2 YNNKEL (reference sequence). The CDR3 sequence is 12 residues long. The V end was cut by 3 bases, the J end by 2 bases, with 5 bases between. Written as DNA, the CDR3 is TGTGCCAGCAGCCAGGGACCCTACGAGCAGTACTTC. The encoded protein is CASSQGPYEQYF.

This chain joins TRBV6-5 and TRBJ2-1, with 11 bases lining up with TRBD2. This CDR3 is 15 amino acids long. CDR1 MNHEY and CDR2 SVGAGI come from the germline V gene. V dropped 8 bases and J dropped 9; count of bases not matched to a gene: 12. The CDR3 here is CASGTTSGTQAEQFF. The CDR3 nucleotides are TGTGCCAGCGGAACGACTAGCGGGACGCAGGCTGAGCAGTTCTTC.

This chain links TRBV9 with TRBJ1-6; a possible D gene is TRBD1 (6 bases). Germline lookup yields CDR1 SGDLS and CDR2 YYNGEE. The CDR3 runs to 15 residues. Trimming left V 2 bases short and J 6 bases short, with 12 bases between. CDR3 DNA: TGTGCCAGCAGCGTGGGGGACACTCCTAATTCACCCCTCCACTTT. This gives the protein CASSVGDTPNSPLHF.

The V call is TRBV12-3 or TRBV12-4, the J call TRBJ2-2; D possibly corresponds to TRBD1 (5 bases). CDR3 length: 13 amino acids. Trimming removed 2 bases from V and 6 bases from J, with 7 bases in between. The chain's CDR3 is CASSLPGSGELFF. In nucleotides, the CDR3 is TGTGCCAGCAGTTTACCAGGGTCCGGGGAGCTGTTTTTT.

This clone was seen a single time. This chain connects TRBV3-1 (or the pseudogene TRBV3-2) to TRBJ2-5; the match to TRBD2 covers 11 bases. Germline V lookup: CDR1 LGHDT, CDR2 YNNKEL (reference sequence). Germline trimming cut 8 bases from V and 4 bases from J; bases unmatched to any gene: 12. CDR3 length: 16 residues. The CDR3 bases are TGTGCCAGCTCCTTTACTAGCGGGAGTATGAGAGAGACCCAGTACTTC. Protein: CASSFTSGSMRETQYF.

The chain is built from TRBV7-9 and TRBJ2-5, with D uncertain. Deletions cut 6 bases from V and 5 bases from J, with 13 bases between. Germline assignment: CDR1 SEHNR and CDR2 FQNEAQ (reference sequence). This CDR3 has 13 amino acids. CDR3 nucleotide sequence: TGTGCCAGCAGACCTACGGACCGGGAGACCCAGTACTTC. It specifies CASRPTDRETQYF.

J is TRBJ2-2 and V is TRBV10-3; a weak D match, TRBD2 (6 bases). This CDR3 has 15 amino acids. Trimming left V 6 bases short and J 3 bases short, with 14 bases between. Germline CDR1 is ENHRY and CDR2 is SYGVKD. The CDR3 bases are TGTGCCATCAGGGAGGGGAGGCGAGACACCGGGGAGCTGTTTTTT. Amino acid sequence: CAIREGRRDTGELFF.

The chain's CDR3 is CASSQDSSGYNEQFF. Here the CDR3 DNA reads TGCGCCAGCAGCCAAGATTCTAGCGGCTACAATGAGCAGTTCTTC. The V gene is TRBV4-1, the J gene TRBJ2-1, with 7 bases fitting TRBD2. The V and J ends lost 0 bases and 3 bases, in that order; junction bases with no gene match: 2. In germline, CDR1 is MGHRA, CDR2 YSYEKL. The CDR3 is 15 residues long.

In nucleotides, the CDR3 is TGTGCCAGCAGCTTGGGGAGCGGGAGCGTTGGAGTGCAGTACTTC. Translation gives CASSLGSGSVGVQYF. The rearrangement joins TRBV11-1 to TRBJ2-7; the match to TRBD2 covers 8 bases. V gave up 3 bases and J gave up 9 bases; unmatched junction bases: 13. This CDR3 spans 15 amino acids. Germline-derived CDR1 and CDR2 are SGHAT and FQDESV (reference sequence).

This clone appeared a single time. The chain employs TRBV13 and TRBJ1-1; 10 nucleotides align to TRBD1. V was clipped by 1 base and J by 4 bases; unmatched bases: 9. CDR3 length: 17 residues. Germline CDR1 is PRHDT and CDR2 is FYEKMQ (reference sequence). The CDR3 DNA follows: TGTGCCAGCAGCTTAGTTGGGACAGGGGTGCGAGGCACTGAAGCTTTCTTT. Translation gives CASSLVGTGVRGTEAFF.